Following are 10 T cell receptor beta chains from one sample sequenced in a study of blood T cell repertoires in COVID-19. Assay: immunoSEQ multiplex PCR; the TCRdb copy retains only in-frame clones and omits some. Counted here are about 280,000 clones, about 83% occurring once; the ten biggest clones make up 6% to 7%. The sequenced sample consisted of PBMCs or T cells enriched from blood (not recorded which). Receptors were obtained from a woman aged 40 to 55 who had recovered from COVID-19.

This sequence joins TRBV7-9 and TRBJ1-6; maybe TRBD1 (6 bases). V lost 4 bases, J lost 6 bases, and 10 bases lay in between. Germline lookup yields CDR1 SEHNR and CDR2 FQNEAQ (reference sequence). The CDR3 has 14 amino acids. In DNA form, the CDR3 reads TGTGCCAGCAGCTCAACAGGGATTAATTCACCCCTCCACTTT. This codes for CASSSTGINSPLHF. Using reference TRBV7-9 and TRBJ1-6 for the parts outside the CDR3, the full variable domain is DTGVSQNPRHKITKRGQNVTFRCDPISEHNRLYWYRQTLGQGPEFLTYFQNEAQLEKSRLLSDRFSAERPKGSFSTLEIQRTEQGDSAMYLCASSSTGINSPLHFGNGTRLTVT.

This clone was seen only a few times. The chain employs TRBV7-8 and TRBJ2-7; D is uncertain. CDR3 length: 12 amino acids. Trimming took 5 bases from V and 5 from J, leaving 10 bases between them. Germline loops: CDR1 SGHVS, CDR2 FQNEAQ. This chain's CDR3 is CASSPWQDEQYF. In nucleotides, the CDR3 is TGTGCCAGCAGCCCCTGGCAGGACGAGCAGTACTTC. Full variable domain (outside the CDR3, taken from reference TRBV7-8 and TRBJ2-7): GAGVSQSPRYKVAKRGQDVALRCDPISGHVSLFWYQQALGQGPEFLTYFQNEAQLDKSGLPSDRFFAERPEGSVSTLKIQRTQQEDSAVYLCASSPWQDEQYFGPGTRLTVT.

This clone was seen more than once but under ten times. The chain couples TRBV15 to TRBJ1-4; 11 nucleotides align to TRBD1. The germline V gene encodes CDR1 LNHNV and CDR2 YYDKDF (reference sequence). Trimming removed 11 bases from V and 6 bases from J; junction bases left unmatched: 17. The CDR3 totals 17 residues. CDR3 nucleotide sequence: TGTGCCTCTTACCCCGGGACAGGGGGTGGGAGGGATGAAAAACTGTTTTTT. Translated: CASYPGTGGGRDEKLFF.

The gene calls are TRBV9 and TRBJ1-5, with D maybe TRBD1 (6 bases). V dropped 8 bases and J dropped 7 bases, with 25 bases sitting between them. The germline CDR1 and CDR2 sequences are SGDLS and YYNGEE. This CDR3 is 16 amino acids long. CDR3 amino acids: CARGSVDRGISQPQHF. DNA for the CDR3: TGTGCCAGGGGGTCTGTGGATAGGGGGATTTCGCAGCCCCAGCATTTT.

The chain joins TRBV4-1 to TRBJ2-7, with a tentative D call TRBD1 (6 bases). V was trimmed by 5 bases and J by 0 bases, leaving 20 bases between them. The CDR3 sequence is 17 residues long. Germline V gives CDR1 MGHRA, CDR2 YSYEKL. The DNA for the CDR3 is TGCGCCAGCAGCAGCGCAGTCGGGACAACCTACTCCTACGAGCAGTACTTC. Translated: CASSSAVGTTYSYEQYF.

V is TRBV11-2 and J is TRBJ2-1; possibly TRBD1 for D (5 bases). In germline, CDR1 is SGHAT, CDR2 FQNNGV. This CDR3 is 13 amino acids long. Deletions cut 4 bases from V and 7 bases from J, with 11 bases between. This chain's CDR3 is CASSSGFSNEQFF. CDR3 nucleotides: TGTGCCAGCAGCTCAGGGTTTTCGAATGAGCAGTTCTTC. Drawing the rest from reference TRBV11-2 and TRBJ2-1, the complete variable domain is EAGVAQSPRYKIIEKRQSVAFWCNPISGHATLYWYQQILGQGPKLLIQFQNNGVVDDSQLPKDRFSAERLKGVDSTLKIQPAKLEDSAVYLCASSSGFSNEQFFGPGTRLTVL.

This sequence joins TRBV4-1 and TRBJ2-1; 15 bases are shared with TRBD2. Germline trimming cut 4 bases from V and 9 bases from J; bases unmatched to any gene: 13. This CDR3 comprises 18 residues. Germline V CDR1 and CDR2: MGHRA, YSYEKL. The CDR3 DNA is TGCGCCAGCAGCCCCCTACGGACTAGCGGGAGGGCGCAAGGTGAGCAGTTCTTC. Translating gives CASSPLRTSGRAQGEQFF.

The genes are TRBV21-1 and TRBJ2-1; whether TRBD2, the table's D call, matches the DNA was not checked. TRBV21-1 is flagged as a pseudogene. The CDR3 has 22 amino acids. CDR3 amino acids: CASSKSRTGLAGGSSKNNEQFF. The DNA of the CDR3 is TGTGCCAGCAGCAAATCCAGGACGGGACTAGCGGGAGGCTCGTCCAAAAACAATGAGCAGTTCTTC.

The chain carries TRBV27 and TRBJ2-2; 9 bases agree with TRBD2. After removal of 4 bases from V and 0 bases from J, the junction contained 3 bases not matched to a gene. From germline, CDR1 is MNHEY and CDR2 SMNVEV (reference sequence). The CDR3 consists of 16 residues. The CDR3 bases are TGTGCCAGCAGTTCAAGACTAGCGGCGAACACCGGGGAGCTGTTTTTT. Amino acids: CASSSRLAANTGELFF.

This chain uses TRBV4-1 with TRBJ2-7; D ambiguous. Germline CDR1 and CDR2: MGHRA and YSYEKL. V shed 0 bases and J shed 1 base, with 7 bases lying between them. This CDR3 has 14 amino acids. The CDR3 here is CASSQDSQSYEQYF. DNA for the CDR3: TGCGCCAGCAGCCAAGATTCTCAGTCCTACGAGCAGTACTTC.